The entry below gives a single T cell receptor (beta chain) sequence along with its context. Its antigen is currently unknown. Sequencing was performed with immunoSEQ multiplex PCR; in TCRdb, only in-frame clones are kept and a portion is missing. The table shows 95,000 to 100,000 clones, with nearly 95% occurring only once. This CDR3 contains 15 residues. Trimming at V came to 3 bases and at J to 4 bases, leaving 8 bases not matched to a gene. CDR1 and CDR2 (germline): LNHDA, SQIVND (reference sequence). The source of the sample is a study of siplizumab effects on memory and regulatory T cells. Findings and limits, study-wide: Mappable alloreactive CD4+ clones averaged approximately 70% Treg-derived with siplizumab versus approximately 25% in controls.

This TCR derives from a human donor in good health. Input material: non-Treg CD4+ T cells sorted from blood. The gene calls are TRBV19 and TRBJ1-2; TRBD1 aligns across 7 bases. Written as DNA, the CDR3 is TGTGCCAGTAGTATCTCTGTGGGACAGCCCTATGGCTACACCTTC. It is translated as CASSISVGQPYGYTF.